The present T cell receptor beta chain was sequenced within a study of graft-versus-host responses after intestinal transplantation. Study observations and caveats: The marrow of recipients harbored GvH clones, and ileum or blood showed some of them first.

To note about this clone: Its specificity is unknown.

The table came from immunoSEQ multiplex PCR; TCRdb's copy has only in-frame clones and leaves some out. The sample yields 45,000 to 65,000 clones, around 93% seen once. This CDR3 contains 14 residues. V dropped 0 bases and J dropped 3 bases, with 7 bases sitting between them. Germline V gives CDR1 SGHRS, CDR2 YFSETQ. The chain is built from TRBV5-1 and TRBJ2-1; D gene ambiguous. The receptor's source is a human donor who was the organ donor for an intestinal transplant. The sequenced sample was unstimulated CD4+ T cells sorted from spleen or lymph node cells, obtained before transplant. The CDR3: CASSLAGHYNEQFF. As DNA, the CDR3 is TGCGCCAGCAGCTTGGCCGGCCACTACAATGAGCAGTTCTTC. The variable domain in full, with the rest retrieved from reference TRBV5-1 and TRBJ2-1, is KAGVTQTPRYLIKTRGQQVTLSCSPISGHRSVSWYQQTPGQGLQFLFEYFSETQRNKGNFPGRFSGRQFSNSRSEMNVSTLELGDSALYLCASSLAGHYNEQFFGPGTRLTVL.